The 2 T cell receptor beta chains presented below share a single source sample, sequenced in a study of identical twins. TCRdb fed the 5' RACE reads into MiXCR, producing one record per CDR3 protein. The table has under 500,000 distinct CDR3 sequences, 13% to 15% seen once. A further study also used this sample, focusing on yellow fever vaccine responses in identical twins.

The sequencing sample was made of CD4+ T cells sorted from blood. Every receptor here comes from a young woman in good health.

The rearrangement uses TRBV20-1 and TRBJ2-4; TRBD2 agrees at 7 bases. Trimming removed 3 bases from V and 0 bases from J; junction bases left unmatched: 8. Germline V gene sequence: CDR1 DFQATT, CDR2 SNEGSKA (reference sequence). This CDR3 is 16 amino acids long. The CDR3 sequence: CSARTSRHGAKNIQYF. The CDR3 coding sequence is TGCAGTGCTAGGACTAGCCGTCATGGAGCCAAAAACATTCAGTACTTC.

The rearrangement links TRBV5-1 to TRBJ2-3, with D unclear. This CDR3 is 13 amino acids long. V dropped 4 bases and J dropped 2 bases, with 8 bases sitting between them. Germline-derived CDR1 and CDR2 are SGHRS and YFSETQ. The CDR3 bases are TGCGCCAGCAGCGAGATGACCACAGATACGCAGTATTTT. It is translated as CASSEMTTDTQYF.